A selection of T cell receptor beta chains follows, all from one sample in a study of shared clonotypes between healthy human individuals. The repertoire was sequenced with immunoSEQ multiplex PCR; TCRdb's copy has only in-frame clones and lacks some. The sample yields under 1 million clones, roughly 96% seen once. The sequencing sample was made of naive CD8+ T cells sorted from blood. The receptors shown here come from a man aged 25-45 years in good health. Both conserved end residues are trimmed from each CDR3. The order of the fields is J gene, V gene, CDR3 protein.

J: TRBJ2-7; V: TRBV18; CDR3: ASSKPRDPRDALPEQY
J: TRBJ1-5; V: TRBV4-1; CDR3: ASSQEVGQPQH
J: TRBJ2-7; V: TRBV6-5; CDR3: ASRPGTEADEQY
J: TRBJ2-7; V: TRBV27; CDR3: ASSPLLGMGHEQY
J: TRBJ2-2; V: TRBV7-9; CDR3: ASSSGPTSYGELF
J: TRBJ2-7; V: TRBV7-9; CDR3: ASSFPGRSSYEQY
J: TRBJ2-1; V: TRBV25-1; CDR3: ASSESASGNNEQF
J: TRBJ2-7; V: TRBV5-1; CDR3: ASSLVTHTTYEQY
J: TRBJ2-1; V: TRBV13; CDR3: ASSPGLAGKQF
J: TRBJ1-1; V: TRBV5-1; CDR3: ASSPTGLLTEAF
J: TRBJ1-2; V: TRBV6-5; CDR3: ASSYSTLYGYT
J: TRBJ1-1; V: TRBV6-1; CDR3: ASSPWDNLNTEAF
J: TRBJ2-1; V: TRBV5-1; CDR3: ASLHCRPWETLANEQF
J: TRBJ2-2; V: TRBV5-1; CDR3: ASSLVVGDTGELF
J: TRBJ1-2; V: TRBV5-5; CDR3: ASSLSQNGLLWGYT
J: TRBJ1-5; V: TRBV5-6; CDR3: ASRIHRAKGQPQH
J: TRBJ2-2; V: TRBV4-1; CDR3: ASSQEDYTGELF
J: TRBJ1-2; V: TRBV25-1; CDR3: ASSDPSSNYGYT
J: TRBJ2-1; V: TRBV15; CDR3: ATSRDRQGLNEQF
J: TRBJ2-5; V: TRBV7-9; CDR3: ASSLELGRGQETQY
J: TRBJ1-5; V: TRBV6-1; CDR3: ASSEAEGYSNQPQH
J: TRBJ1-4; V: TRBV7-9; CDR3: ASSSMSISGEKLF
J: TRBJ2-2; V: TRBV28; CDR3: ASSTYFTGELF
J: TRBJ2-1; V: TRBV9; CDR3: ASSSTSGSRGYNEQF
J: TRBJ2-7; V: TRBV29-1; CDR3: SVERDNPYEQY
J: TRBJ2-1; V: TRBV15; CDR3: ATSKPRQGYHNEQF
J: TRBJ1-5; V: TRBV10-2; CDR3: ASSPSFTGENNQPQH
J: TRBJ2-7; V: TRBV4-3; CDR3: ASSPGTGVYEQY
J: TRBJ2-5; V: TRBV28; CDR3: ASSFGRRQETQY
J: TRBJ2-7; V: TRBV10-3; CDR3: AISGDRRSYEQY
J: TRBJ1-4; V: TRBV15; CDR3: ATNPDRHEKLF
J: TRBJ2-3; V: TRBV5-6; CDR3: ASSLSGTDTQY
J: TRBJ2-1; V: TRBV7-2; CDR3: ASSEIQGEYNEQF
J: TRBJ1-2; V: TRBV7-9; CDR3: ASSLGDASVYGYT
J: TRBJ1-5; V: TRBV5-1; CDR3: ASSLGTGNQPQH